The clone carrying this T cell receptor (beta chain) showed up just once. Antigen specificity is unknown. The use of a sample-barcoded 5' primer and a J-beta primer mix characterized a second PCR of roughly 6 to 11 cycles. Each CDR3 protein is one row after TCRdb ran MiXCR on the 5' RACE reads. This table holds more than 650,000 distinct CDR3 sequences, roughly 26% found once. Total RNA amounts of at least 6 micrograms were extracted per sample. The record originates from a study of blood T cells in healthy people across ages. Points from the study as a whole: Unsorted PBMCs prevented conclusive naive versus antigen-experienced comparison.

The CDR3 runs to 14 residues. Per germline, CDR1 SGHTA and CDR2 FQGNSA. Trimming removed 5 bases from V and 4 bases from J, with 14 bases in between. The same sample was also used in a study of T cells of mothers and their children. That work adds: A few mothers and their six children, all healthy Caucasians, donated.

Source material: blood. The TCR sequence derives from a boy aged 5-17 years in good health. The V and J genes are TRBV7-2 and TRBJ1-2; D is unresolved. The CDR3 here is CASSLQDGSYGYTF. Here the CDR3 DNA reads TGTGCCAGCAGCCTGCAGGACGGGAGCTATGGCTACACCTTC.